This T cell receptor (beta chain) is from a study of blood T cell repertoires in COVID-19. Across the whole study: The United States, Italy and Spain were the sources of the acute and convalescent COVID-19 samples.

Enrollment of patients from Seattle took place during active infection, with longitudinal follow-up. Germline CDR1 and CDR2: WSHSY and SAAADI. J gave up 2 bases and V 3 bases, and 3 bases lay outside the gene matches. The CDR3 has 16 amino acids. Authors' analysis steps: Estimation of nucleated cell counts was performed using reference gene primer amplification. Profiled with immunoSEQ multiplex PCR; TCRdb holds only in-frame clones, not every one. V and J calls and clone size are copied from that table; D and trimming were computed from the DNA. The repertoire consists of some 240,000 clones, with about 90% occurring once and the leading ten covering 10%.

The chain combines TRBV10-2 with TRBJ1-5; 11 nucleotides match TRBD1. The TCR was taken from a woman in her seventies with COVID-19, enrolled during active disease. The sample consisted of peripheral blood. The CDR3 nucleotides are TGCGCCAGCAGTGAAGGGACAGGGGGTGGCAATCAGCCCCAGCATTTT. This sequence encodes CASSEGTGGGNQPQHF.